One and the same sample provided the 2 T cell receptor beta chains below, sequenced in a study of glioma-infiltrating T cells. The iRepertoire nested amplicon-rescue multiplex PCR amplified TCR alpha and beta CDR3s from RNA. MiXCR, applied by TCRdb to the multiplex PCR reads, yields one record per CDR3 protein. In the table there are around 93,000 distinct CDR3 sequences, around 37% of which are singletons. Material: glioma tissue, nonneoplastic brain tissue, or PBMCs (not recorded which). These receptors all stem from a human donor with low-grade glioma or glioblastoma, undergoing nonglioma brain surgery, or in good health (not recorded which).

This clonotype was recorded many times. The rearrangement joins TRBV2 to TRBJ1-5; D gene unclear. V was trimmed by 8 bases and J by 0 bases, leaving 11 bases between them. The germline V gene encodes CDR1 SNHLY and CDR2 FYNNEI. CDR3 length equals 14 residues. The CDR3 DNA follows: TGTGCCAGCCTCGCGGGGAATAGCAATCAGCCCCAGCATTTT. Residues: CASLAGNSNQPQHF.

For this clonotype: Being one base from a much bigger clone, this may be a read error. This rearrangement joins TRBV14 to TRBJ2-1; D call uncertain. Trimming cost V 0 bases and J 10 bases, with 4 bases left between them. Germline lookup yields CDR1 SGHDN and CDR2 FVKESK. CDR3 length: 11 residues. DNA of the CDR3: TGTGCCAGCAGCCAAGATCGCGAGCAGTTCTTC. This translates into CASSQDREQFF.